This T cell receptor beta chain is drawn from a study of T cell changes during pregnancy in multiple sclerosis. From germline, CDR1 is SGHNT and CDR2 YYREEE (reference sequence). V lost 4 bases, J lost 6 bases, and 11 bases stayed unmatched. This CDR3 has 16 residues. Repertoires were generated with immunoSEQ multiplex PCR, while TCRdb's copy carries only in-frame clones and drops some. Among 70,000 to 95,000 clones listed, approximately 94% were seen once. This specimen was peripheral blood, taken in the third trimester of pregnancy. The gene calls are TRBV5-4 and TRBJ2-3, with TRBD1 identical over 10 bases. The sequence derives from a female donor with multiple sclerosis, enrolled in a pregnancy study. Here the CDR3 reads CASSHMDRGIGDTQYF. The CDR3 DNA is TGTGCCAGCAGCCATATGGACAGGGGGATAGGGGATACGCAGTATTTT.